This TCR beta chain appears in the sequencing data of a study of PD-L1 blockade in urothelial cancer. Some clones are missing from TCRdb's copy, which holds only in-frame ones; the method was immunoSEQ multiplex PCR. This sample has some 110,000 clones, with approximately 90% found just once. The CDR3 length is 14 residues. Germline values: CDR1 SGHNT, CDR2 YENEEA. V was shortened by 3 bases and J by 2 bases, with 10 bases between the two germline ends. The time point denotes: peripheral blood 6 weeks after treatment start. This chain uses TRBV11-3 with TRBJ1-2; the D gene is possibly TRBD1 (6 bases). The origin of this receptor is a man in his sixties with urothelial cancer. Source: PBMCs, taken around atezolizumab (anti-PD-L1) treatment. The CDR3 bases are TGTGCCAGCAGCTTCCGGGACACCAACTATGGCTACACCTTC. Protein product: CASSFRDTNYGYTF.